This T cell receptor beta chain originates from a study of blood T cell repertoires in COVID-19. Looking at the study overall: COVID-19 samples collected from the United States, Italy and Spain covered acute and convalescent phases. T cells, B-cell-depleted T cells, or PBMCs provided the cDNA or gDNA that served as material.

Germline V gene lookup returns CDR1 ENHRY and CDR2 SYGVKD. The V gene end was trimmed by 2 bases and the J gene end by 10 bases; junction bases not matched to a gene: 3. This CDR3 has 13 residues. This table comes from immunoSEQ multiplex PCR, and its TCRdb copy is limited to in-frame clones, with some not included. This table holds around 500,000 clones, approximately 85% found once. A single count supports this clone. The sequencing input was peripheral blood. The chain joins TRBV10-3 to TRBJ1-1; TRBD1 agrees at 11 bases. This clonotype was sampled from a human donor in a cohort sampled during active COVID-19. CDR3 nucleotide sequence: TGTGCCATCAGTGAGGGGGACAGGGGGAGAGCTTTCTTT. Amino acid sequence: CAISEGDRGRAFF.